Detailed here is one T cell receptor beta chain. Its antigen remains unidentified. Measured with immunoSEQ multiplex PCR; TCRdb has only the in-frame clones, and not every one. The sample shows some 90,000 clones, around 90% of them seen only once. This sample was taken from a study of OX40 agonist ivuxolimab in advanced cancers. Study at large: Ivuxolimab is an agonistic anti-OX40 (CD134) antibody, and patients were treated with it.

Study findings and constraints: Circulating CD4+ and CD8+ T cells showed clonal expansion by week 6 at 0.1 to 3.0 mg/kg. Relative to CD4+, CD8+ T cells held more expanded clones on average.

This TCR was sampled from an adult with an advanced solid tumor such as melanoma, head and neck, liver or kidney cancer. Source: CD4+ or CD8+ T cells sorted from blood, taken in a trial of the OX40 agonist ivuxolimab.

The CDR3: CASRPNSPGQGGGGYTF. For the CDR3, the DNA is TGTGCCAGCAGGCCGAATTCGCCGGGACAGGGAGGGGGTGGCTACACCTTC. This sequence joins TRBV7-9 and TRBJ1-2; TRBD1 aligns across 9 bases. This CDR3 has 17 residues. Losses at the gene ends were 6 bases for V and 7 bases for J; bases not matched to a gene: 18. CDR1 is SEHNR, CDR2 FQNEAQ, per germline (reference sequence).